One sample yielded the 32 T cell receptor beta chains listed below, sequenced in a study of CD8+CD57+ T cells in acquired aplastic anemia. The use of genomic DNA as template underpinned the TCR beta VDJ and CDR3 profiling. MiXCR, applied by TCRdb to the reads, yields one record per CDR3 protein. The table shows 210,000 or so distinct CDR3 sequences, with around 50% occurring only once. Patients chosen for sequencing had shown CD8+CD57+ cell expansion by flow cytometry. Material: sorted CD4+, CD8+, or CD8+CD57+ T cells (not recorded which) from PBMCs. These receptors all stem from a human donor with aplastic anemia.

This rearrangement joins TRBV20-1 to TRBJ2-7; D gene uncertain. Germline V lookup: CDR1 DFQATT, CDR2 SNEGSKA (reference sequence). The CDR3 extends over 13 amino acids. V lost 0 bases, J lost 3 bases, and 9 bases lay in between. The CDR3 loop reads CSARDDYHYEQYF. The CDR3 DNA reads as TGCAGTGCTAGAGATGATTACCACTACGAGCAGTACTTC.

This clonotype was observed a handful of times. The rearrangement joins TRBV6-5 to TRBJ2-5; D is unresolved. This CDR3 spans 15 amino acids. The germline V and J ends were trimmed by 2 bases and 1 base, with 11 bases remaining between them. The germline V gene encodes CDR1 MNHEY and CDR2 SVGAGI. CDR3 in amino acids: CASSYGNKIQETQYF. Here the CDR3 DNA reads TGTGCCAGCAGTTACGGGAACAAGATCCAAGAGACCCAGTACTTC.

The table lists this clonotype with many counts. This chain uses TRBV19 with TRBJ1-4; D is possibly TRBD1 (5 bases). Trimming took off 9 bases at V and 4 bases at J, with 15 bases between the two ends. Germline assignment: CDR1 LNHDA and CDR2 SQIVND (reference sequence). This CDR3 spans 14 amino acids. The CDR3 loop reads CASRLQGFNEKLFF. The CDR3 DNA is TGTGCCAGCAGACTTCAGGGATTTAATGAAAAACTGTTTTTT. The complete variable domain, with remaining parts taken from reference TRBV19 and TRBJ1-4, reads DGGITQSPKYLFRKEGQNVTLSCEQNLNHDAMYWYRQDPGQGLRLIYYSQIVNDFQKGDIAEGYSVSREKKESFPLTVTSAQKNPTAFYLCASRLQGFNEKLFFGSGTQLSVL.

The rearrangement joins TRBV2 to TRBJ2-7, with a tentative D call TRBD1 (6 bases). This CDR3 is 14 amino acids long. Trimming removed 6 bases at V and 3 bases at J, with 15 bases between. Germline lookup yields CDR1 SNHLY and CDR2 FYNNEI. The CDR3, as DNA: TGTGCCAGCAGCTCGGACAGCGTCTACTACGAGCAGTACTTC. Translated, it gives CASSSDSVYYEQYF.

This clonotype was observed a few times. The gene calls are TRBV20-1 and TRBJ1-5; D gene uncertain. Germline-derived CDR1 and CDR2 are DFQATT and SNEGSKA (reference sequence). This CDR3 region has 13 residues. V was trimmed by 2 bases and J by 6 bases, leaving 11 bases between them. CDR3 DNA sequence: TGCAGTGCTAGATCCCGGCCGGGTCAGCCCCAGCATTTT. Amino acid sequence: CSARSRPGQPQHF.

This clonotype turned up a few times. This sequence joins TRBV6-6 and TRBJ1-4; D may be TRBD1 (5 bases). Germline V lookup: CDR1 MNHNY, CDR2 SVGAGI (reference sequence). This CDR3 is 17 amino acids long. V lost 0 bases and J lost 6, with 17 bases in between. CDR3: CASSYSLSQGIDEKLFF. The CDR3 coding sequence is TGTGCCAGCAGTTACTCGCTTTCCCAGGGTATCGATGAAAAACTGTTTTTT.

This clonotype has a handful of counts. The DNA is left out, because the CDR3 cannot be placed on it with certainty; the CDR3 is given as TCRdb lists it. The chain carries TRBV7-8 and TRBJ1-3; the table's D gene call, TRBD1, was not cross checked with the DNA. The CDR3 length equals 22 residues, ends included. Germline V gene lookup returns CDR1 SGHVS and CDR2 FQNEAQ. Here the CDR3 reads CASSRRAQGAYEQYFGPGTIYF.

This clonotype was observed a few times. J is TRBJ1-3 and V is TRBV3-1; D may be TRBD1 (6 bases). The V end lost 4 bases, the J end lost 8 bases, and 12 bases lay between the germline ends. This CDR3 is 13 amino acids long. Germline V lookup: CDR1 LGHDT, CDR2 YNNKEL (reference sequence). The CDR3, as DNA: TGTGCCAGCAGCCCCTTTAGGGGGGACACCATATATTTT. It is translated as CASSPFRGDTIYF. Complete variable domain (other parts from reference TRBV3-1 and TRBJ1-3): DTAVSQTPKYLVTQMGNDKSIKCEQNLGHDTMYWYKQDSKKFLKIMFSYNNKELIINETVPNRFSPKSPDKAHLNLHINSLELGDSAVYFCASSPFRGDTIYFGEGSWLTVV.

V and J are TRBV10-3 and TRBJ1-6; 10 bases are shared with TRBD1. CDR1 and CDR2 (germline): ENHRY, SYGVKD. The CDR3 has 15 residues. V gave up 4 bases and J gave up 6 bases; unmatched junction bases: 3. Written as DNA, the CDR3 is TGTGCCATCAGTGCGGGACAGGGGAGTAATTCACCCCTCCACTTT. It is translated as CAISAGQGSNSPLHF.

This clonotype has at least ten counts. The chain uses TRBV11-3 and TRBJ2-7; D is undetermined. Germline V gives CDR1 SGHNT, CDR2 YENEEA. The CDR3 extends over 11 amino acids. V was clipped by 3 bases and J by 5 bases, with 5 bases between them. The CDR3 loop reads CASSFTHEQYF. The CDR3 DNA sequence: TGTGCCAGCAGCTTTACTCACGAGCAGTACTTC. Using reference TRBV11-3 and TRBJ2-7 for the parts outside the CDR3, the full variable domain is EAGVVQSPRYKIIEKKQPVAFWCNPISGHNTLYWYLQNLGQGPELLIRYENEEAVDDSQLPKDRFSAERLKGVDSTLKIQPAELGDSAVYLCASSFTHEQYFGPGTRLTVT.

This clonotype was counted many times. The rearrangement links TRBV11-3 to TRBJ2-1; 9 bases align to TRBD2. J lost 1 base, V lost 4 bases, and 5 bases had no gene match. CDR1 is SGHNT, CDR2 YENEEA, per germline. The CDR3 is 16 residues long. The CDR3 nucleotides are TGTGCCAGCAGCTCGGGCGGGGGGGGGTCCTACAATGAGCAGTTCTTC. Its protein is CASSSGGGGSYNEQFF.

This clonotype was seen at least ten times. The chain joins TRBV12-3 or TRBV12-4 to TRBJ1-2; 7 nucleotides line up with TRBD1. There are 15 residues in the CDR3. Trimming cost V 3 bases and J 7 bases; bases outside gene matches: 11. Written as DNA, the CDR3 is TGTGCCAGCAGTTTGCGGGACAGCGGCGGGGGTGGCTACACCTTC. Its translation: CASSLRDSGGGGYTF.

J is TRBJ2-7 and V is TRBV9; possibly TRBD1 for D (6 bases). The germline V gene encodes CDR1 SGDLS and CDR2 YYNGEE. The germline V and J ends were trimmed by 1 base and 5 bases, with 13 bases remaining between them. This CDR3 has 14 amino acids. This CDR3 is CASSVQGTRDEQYF. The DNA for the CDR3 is TGTGCCAGCAGCGTACAGGGGACCCGCGACGAGCAGTACTTC.

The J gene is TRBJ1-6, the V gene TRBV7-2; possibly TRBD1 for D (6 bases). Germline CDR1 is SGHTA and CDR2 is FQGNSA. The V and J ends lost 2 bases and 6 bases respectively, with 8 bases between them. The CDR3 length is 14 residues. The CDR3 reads CASSLIGGNSPLHF. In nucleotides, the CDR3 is TGTGCCAGCAGCTTAATAGGGGGTAATTCACCCCTCCACTTT.

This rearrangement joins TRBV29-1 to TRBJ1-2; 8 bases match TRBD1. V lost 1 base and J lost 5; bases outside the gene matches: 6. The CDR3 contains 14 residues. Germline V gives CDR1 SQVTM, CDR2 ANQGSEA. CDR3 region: CSVEGQGKGYGYTF. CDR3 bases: TGCAGCGTTGAAGGACAGGGGAAGGGGTATGGCTACACCTTC.

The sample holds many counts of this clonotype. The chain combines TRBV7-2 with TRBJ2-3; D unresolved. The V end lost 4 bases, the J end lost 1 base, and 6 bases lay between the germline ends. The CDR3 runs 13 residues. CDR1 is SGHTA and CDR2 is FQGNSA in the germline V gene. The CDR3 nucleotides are TGTGCCAGCAGCTCCGCAGGCACAGATACGCAGTATTTT. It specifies CASSSAGTDTQYF.

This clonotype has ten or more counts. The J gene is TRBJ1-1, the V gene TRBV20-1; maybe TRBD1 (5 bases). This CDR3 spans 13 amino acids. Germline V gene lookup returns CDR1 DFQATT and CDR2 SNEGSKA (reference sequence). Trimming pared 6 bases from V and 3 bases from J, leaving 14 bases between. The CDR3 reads CSAEGRADTEAFF. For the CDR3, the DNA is TGCAGTGCGGAGGGGAGGGCTGACACTGAAGCTTTCTTT.

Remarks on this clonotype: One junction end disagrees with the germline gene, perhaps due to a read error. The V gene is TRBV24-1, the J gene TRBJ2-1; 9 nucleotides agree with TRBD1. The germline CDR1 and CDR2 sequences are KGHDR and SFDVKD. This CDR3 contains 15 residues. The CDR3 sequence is CATSDWGTGYDEQFF. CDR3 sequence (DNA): TGTGCCACCAGCGATTGGGGGACAGGGTACGATGAGCAGTTCTTC.

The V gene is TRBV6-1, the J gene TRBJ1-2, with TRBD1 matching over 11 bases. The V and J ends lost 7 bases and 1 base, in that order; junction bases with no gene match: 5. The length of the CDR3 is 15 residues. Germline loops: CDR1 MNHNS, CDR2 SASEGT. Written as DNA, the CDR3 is TGTGCCAGCACCCCGGGGACAGGGGGTAACTATGGCTACACCTTC. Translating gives CASTPGTGGNYGYTF.

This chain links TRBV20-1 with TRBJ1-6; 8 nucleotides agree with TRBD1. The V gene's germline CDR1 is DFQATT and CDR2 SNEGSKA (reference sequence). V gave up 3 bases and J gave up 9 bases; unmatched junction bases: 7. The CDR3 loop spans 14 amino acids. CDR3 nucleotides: TGCAGTGCTAGGCCCGACAGGGGAGGTTCACCCCTCCACTTT. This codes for CSARPDRGGSPLHF.

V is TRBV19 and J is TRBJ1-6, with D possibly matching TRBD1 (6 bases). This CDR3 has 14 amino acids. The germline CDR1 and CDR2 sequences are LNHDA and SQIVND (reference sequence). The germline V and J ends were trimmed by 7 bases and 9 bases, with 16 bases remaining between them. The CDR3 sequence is CASTGGARGSPLHF. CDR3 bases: TGTGCCAGTACCGGGGGAGCCAGGGGTTCACCCCTCCACTTT.

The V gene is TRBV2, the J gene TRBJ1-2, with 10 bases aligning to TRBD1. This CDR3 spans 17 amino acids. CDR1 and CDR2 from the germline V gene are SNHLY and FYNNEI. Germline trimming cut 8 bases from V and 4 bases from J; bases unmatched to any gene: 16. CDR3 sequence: CASAAAGQGPSGYGYTF. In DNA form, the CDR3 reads TGTGCCAGCGCCGCGGCGGGACAGGGGCCCTCTGGCTATGGCTACACCTTC.

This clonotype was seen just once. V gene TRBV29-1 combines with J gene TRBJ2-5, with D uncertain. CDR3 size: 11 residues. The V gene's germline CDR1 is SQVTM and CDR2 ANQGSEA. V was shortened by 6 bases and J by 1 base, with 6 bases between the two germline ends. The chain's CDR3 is CSVGIQETQYF. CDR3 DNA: TGCAGCGTAGGGATCCAAGAGACCCAGTACTTC.

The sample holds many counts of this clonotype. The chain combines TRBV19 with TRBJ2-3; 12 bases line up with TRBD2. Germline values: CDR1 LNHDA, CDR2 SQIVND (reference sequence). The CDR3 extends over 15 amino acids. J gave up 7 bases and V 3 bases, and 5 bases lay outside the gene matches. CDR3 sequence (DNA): TGTGCCAGTAGTATGGGGACTAGCGGGTTGCATACGCAGTATTTT. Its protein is CASSMGTSGLHTQYF. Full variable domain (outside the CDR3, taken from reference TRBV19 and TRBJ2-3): DGGITQSPKYLFRKEGQNVTLSCEQNLNHDAMYWYRQDPGQGLRLIYYSQIVNDFQKGDIAEGYSVSREKKESFPLTVTSAQKNPTAFYLCASSMGTSGLHTQYFGPGTRLTVL.

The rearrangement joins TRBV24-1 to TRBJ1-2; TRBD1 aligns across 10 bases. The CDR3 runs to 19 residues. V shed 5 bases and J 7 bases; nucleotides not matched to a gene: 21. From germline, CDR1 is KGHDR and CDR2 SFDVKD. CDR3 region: CATSASAGTGVGFGCGYTF. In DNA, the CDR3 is TGTGCCACCAGTGCTTCTGCAGGGACAGGGGTTGGGTTCGGGTGTGGCTACACCTTC.

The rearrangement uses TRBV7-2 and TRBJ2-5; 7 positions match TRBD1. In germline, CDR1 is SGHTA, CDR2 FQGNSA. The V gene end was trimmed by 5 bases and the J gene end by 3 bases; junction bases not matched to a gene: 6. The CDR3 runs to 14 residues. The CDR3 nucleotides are TGTGCCAGCAGCCTAGGGACAGTCAAAGAGACCCAGTACTTC. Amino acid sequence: CASSLGTVKETQYF.

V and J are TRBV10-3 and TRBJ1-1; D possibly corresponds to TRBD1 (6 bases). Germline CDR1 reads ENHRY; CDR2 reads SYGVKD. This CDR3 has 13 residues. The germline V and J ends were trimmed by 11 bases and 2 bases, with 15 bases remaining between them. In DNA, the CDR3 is TGTGCCTCTACCCGGGGGCCCAACACTGAAGCTTTCTTT. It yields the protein CASTRGPNTEAFF.

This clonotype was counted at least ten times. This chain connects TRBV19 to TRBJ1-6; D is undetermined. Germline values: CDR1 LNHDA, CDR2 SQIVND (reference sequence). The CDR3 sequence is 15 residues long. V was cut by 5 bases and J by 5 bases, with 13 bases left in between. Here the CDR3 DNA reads TGTGCCAGTAGTCCCCGCGGAGGGAATAATTCACCCCTCCACTTT. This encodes CASSPRGGNNSPLHF. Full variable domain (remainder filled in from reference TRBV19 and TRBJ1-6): DGGITQSPKYLFRKEGQNVTLSCEQNLNHDAMYWYRQDPGQGLRLIYYSQIVNDFQKGDIAEGYSVSREKKESFPLTVTSAQKNPTAFYLCASSPRGGNNSPLHFGNGTRLTVT.

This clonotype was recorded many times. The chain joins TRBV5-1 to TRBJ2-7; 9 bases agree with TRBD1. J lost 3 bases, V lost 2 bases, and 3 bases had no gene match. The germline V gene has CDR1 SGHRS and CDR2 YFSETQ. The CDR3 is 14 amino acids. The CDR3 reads CASSFRQGDYEQYF. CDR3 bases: TGCGCCAGCAGCTTCAGACAGGGGGACTACGAGCAGTACTTC.

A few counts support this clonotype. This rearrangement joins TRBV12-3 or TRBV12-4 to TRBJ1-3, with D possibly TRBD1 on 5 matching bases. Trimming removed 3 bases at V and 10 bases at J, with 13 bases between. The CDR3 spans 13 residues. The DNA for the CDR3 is TGTGCCAGCAGTTTGGGGTCAGGGAAAACCATATATTTT. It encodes CASSLGSGKTIYF.

CDR3 amino acids: CASRVTGTYEQYF. The CDR3 nucleotides are TGTGCCAGCAGGGTCACAGGGACCTACGAGCAGTACTTC. V usage is TRBV5-5 and J usage is TRBJ2-7; weak D call: TRBD1 (6 bases). The CDR3 totals 13 residues. The germline CDR1 and CDR2 sequences are SGHKS and YYEKEE (reference sequence). V lost 5 bases and J lost 2, with 11 bases in between.

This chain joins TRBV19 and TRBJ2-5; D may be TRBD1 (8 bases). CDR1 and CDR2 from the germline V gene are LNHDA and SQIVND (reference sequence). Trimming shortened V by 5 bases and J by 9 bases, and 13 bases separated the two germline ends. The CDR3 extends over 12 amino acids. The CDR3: CASSQQGGPQYF. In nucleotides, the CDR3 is TGTGCCAGTAGTCAACAGGGGGGGCCCCAGTACTTC. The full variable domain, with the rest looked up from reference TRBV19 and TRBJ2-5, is DGGITQSPKYLFRKEGQNVTLSCEQNLNHDAMYWYRQDPGQGLRLIYYSQIVNDFQKGDIAEGYSVSREKKESFPLTVTSAQKNPTAFYLCASSQQGGPQYFGPGTRLLVL.